This TCR beta chain was captured in a study of T cells in Graves' hyperthyroidism and ophthalmopathy. Overall study findings and caveats: Most clonotypes expanded in thyroid above 0.001 were likewise present in blood. Ophthalmopathy was identified by the model a median about six months ahead of onset.

Using RNA transcripts as the source, TCR beta CDR3 regions were amplified. First-round RT-PCR with HTBI primers amplified the TCR CDR3 region. Each CDR3 protein is one row after TCRdb ran MiXCR on the multiplex PCR reads. The table has around 800,000 distinct CDR3 sequences, 38% seen once. If no ophthalmopathy progression occurred within 18 months, Graves' hyperthyroidism was stable. Uncontrolled infection, other autoimmune disease, pregnancy or lactation excluded patients. Comment on this clonotype: No antigen is known for it.

After removal of 5 bases from V and 3 bases from J, the junction contained 9 bases not matched to a gene. This CDR3 has 15 amino acids. Germline V lookup: CDR1 SEHNR, CDR2 FQNEAQ (reference sequence). The chain has TRBV7-9 and TRBJ2-7; 8 nucleotides line up with TRBD1. The sample taken for sequencing was blood. The clonotype originates from a man aged 18 to 30 with Graves' hyperthyroidism. The CDR3 DNA is TGTGCCAGCAGCGAAGGACAGGGCCCGATCTACGAGCAGTACTTC. The encoded protein is CASSEGQGPIYEQYF.